Sequencing of this T cell receptor (beta chain) was carried out in a study of blood T cell repertoires in COVID-19. On the study more broadly: The United States, Italy and Spain were the sources of the acute and convalescent COVID-19 samples. PBMCs, B-cell-depleted T cells, or T cells were the source of the cDNA or gDNA that made up the material.

Recruits, aged about 18 to 95 years, lived in 20 to 30 US areas. Profiled with immunoSEQ multiplex PCR; TCRdb holds only in-frame clones, not every one. The sample consists of a few hundred thousand clones, more than 75% of them appearing once. Germline values: CDR1 MDHEN, CDR2 SYDVKM. The CDR3 contains 13 residues. V was trimmed by 6 bases and J by 8 bases, leaving 13 bases between them. This clonotype originated in a woman in her thirties who had recovered from COVID-19. V gene TRBV28 combines with J gene TRBJ2-2, with a weak D call TRBD2 (6 bases). Sequenced sample: PBMCs or T cells enriched from blood (not recorded which). The CDR3, as DNA: TGTGCCAGCAGGGCGGGACTCGTTGGGGAGCTGTTTTTT. Translated: CASRAGLVGELFF.